The rows below give T cell receptor beta chains drawn from one sample of a study of blood T cell repertoires in COVID-19. Produced via immunoSEQ multiplex PCR; TCRdb's table is partial and in-frame only. This sample has 200,000 to 300,000 clones; around 90% occur once, and the top ten carry over 4%. Material for sequencing was peripheral blood. The receptors derive from an older woman with COVID-19, enrolled during active disease. Both conserved end residues are part of each CDR3. Not all rows give a size; the values are once, few, many and, for expanded clones, a class.

J gene: TRBJ2-1; V gene: TRBV7-9; clone size: -; CDR3 protein: CASSLLGGALDEQFF
J gene: TRBJ2-7; V gene: TRBV5-4; clone size: once; CDR3 protein: CASSLGGRGSANLYEQYF
J gene: TRBJ1-2; V gene: TRBV18; clone size: -; CDR3 protein: CASSPRADSPSQGYTF
J gene: TRBJ1-1; V gene: TRBV11-1; clone size: few; CDR3 protein: CASSLLGAGTEAFF
J gene: TRBJ2-6; V gene: TRBV20-1; clone size: once; CDR3 protein: CSAGRANVLTF
J gene: TRBJ1-5; V gene: TRBV6-2/TRBV6-3; clone size: -; CDR3 protein: CASSWGRLWNQPQHF
J gene: TRBJ1-2; V gene: TRBV19; clone size: -; CDR3 protein: CASTFRGGISYGYTF
J gene: TRBJ1-1; V gene: TRBV5-6; clone size: -; CDR3 protein: CASSLRTGGGGTEAFF
J gene: TRBJ1-5; V gene: TRBV7-9; clone size: -; CDR3 protein: CASSPDSYNQPQHF
J gene: TRBJ2-3; V gene: TRBV12-5; clone size: -; CDR3 protein: CASGLGRNQETQYF
J gene: TRBJ1-6; V gene: TRBV19; clone size: -; CDR3 protein: CASSAGQNNSPLHF
J gene: TRBJ2-4; V gene: TRBV2; clone size: -; CDR3 protein: CASSESGGKNIQYF
J gene: TRBJ2-1; V gene: TRBV19; clone size: -; CDR3 protein: CASSISNYNEQFF
J gene: TRBJ1-1; V gene: TRBV19; clone size: -; CDR3 protein: CASSRLDSGSTEAFF
J gene: TRBJ2-3; V gene: TRBV7-3; clone size: few; CDR3 protein: CASSLGTGDADTQYF
J gene: TRBJ2-5; V gene: TRBV5-1; clone size: few; CDR3 protein: CASRQTSGRAAETQYF
J gene: TRBJ2-5; V gene: TRBV5-1; clone size: -; CDR3 protein: CASSFALAGAETQYF
J gene: TRBJ2-3; V gene: TRBV5-1; clone size: -; CDR3 protein: CASSLWGGPDTQYF
J gene: TRBJ1-2; V gene: TRBV7-2; clone size: few; CDR3 protein: CASSHERGGWYGYTF
J gene: TRBJ1-3; V gene: TRBV27; clone size: -; CDR3 protein: CASSPGLNSGNTIYF
J gene: TRBJ1-1; V gene: TRBV5-3; clone size: -; CDR3 protein: CAGENIEGTNTEAFF
J gene: TRBJ2-1; V gene: TRBV29-1; clone size: -; CDR3 protein: CSVVRLAGVEQFF
J gene: TRBJ1-1; V gene: TRBV11-2; clone size: -; CDR3 protein: CASRPTTAGGTEAFF
J gene: TRBJ2-1; V gene: TRBV6-2/TRBV6-3; clone size: -; CDR3 protein: CASSLGLEQFF
J gene: TRBJ1-2; V gene: TRBV14; clone size: -; CDR3 protein: CASSRTGWGYGYTF
J gene: TRBJ2-7; V gene: TRBV14; clone size: -; CDR3 protein: CASSHREGLAVVYEQYF
J gene: TRBJ1-1; V gene: TRBV15; clone size: -; CDR3 protein: CATSRDRAGTTGTEAFF